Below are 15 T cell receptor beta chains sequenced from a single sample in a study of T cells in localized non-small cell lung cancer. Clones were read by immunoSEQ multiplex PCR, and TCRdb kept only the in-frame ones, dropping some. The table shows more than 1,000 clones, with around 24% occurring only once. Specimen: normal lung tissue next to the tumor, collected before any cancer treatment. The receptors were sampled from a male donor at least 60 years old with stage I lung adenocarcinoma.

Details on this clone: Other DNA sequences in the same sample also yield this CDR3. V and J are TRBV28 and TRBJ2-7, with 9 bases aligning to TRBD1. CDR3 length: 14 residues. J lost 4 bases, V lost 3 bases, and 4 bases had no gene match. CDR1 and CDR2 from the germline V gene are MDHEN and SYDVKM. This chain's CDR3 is CASSLGQGGYEQYF. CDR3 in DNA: TGTGCCAGCAGTTTGGGACAGGGAGGATACGAGCAGTACTTC.

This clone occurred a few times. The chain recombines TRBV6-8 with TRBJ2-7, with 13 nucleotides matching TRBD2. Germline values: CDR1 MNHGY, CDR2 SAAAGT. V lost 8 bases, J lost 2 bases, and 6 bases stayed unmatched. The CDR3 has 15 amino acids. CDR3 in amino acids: CASRTSGGGTYEQYF. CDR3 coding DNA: TGTGCCAGCCGGACTAGCGGGGGCGGAACCTACGAGCAGTACTTC.

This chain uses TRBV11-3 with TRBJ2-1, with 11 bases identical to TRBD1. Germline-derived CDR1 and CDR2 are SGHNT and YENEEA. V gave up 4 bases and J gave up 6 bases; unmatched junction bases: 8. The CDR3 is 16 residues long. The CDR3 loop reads CASSSDRDRGGNEQFF. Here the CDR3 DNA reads TGTGCCAGCAGCTCAGACAGGGACAGGGGGGGCAATGAGCAGTTCTTC.

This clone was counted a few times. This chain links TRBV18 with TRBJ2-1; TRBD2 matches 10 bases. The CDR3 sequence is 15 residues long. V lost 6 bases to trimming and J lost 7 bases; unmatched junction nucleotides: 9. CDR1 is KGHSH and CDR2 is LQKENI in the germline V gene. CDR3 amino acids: CASSLRQRGGNEQFF. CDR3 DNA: TGTGCCAGCTCCCTCCGTCAGCGGGGGGGAAATGAGCAGTTCTTC.

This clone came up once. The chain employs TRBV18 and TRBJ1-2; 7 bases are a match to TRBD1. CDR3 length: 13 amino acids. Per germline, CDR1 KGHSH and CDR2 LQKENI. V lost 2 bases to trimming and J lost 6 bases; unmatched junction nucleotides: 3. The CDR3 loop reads CASSPNRGDGYTF. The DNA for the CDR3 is TGTGCCAGCTCACCAAACAGGGGTGATGGCTACACCTTC.

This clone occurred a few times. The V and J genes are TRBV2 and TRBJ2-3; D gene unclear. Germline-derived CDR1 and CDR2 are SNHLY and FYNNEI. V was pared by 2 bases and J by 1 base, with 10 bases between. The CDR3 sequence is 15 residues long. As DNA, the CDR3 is TGTGCCAGCAGTGAAAAAAGTTCCGGCACAGATACGCAGTATTTT. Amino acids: CASSEKSSGTDTQYF.

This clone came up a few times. CDR3 sequence (DNA): TGTGCCAGCAGTAGATCAAGCATAACGGGCGCCCAGCAGTACTTC. Translating it yields CASSRSSITGAQQYF. V and J are TRBV6-8 and TRBJ2-7; D is unresolved. V lost 5 bases, J lost 8 bases, and 22 bases lay in between. The CDR3 runs 15 residues. The germline V gene has CDR1 MNHGY and CDR2 SAAAGT.

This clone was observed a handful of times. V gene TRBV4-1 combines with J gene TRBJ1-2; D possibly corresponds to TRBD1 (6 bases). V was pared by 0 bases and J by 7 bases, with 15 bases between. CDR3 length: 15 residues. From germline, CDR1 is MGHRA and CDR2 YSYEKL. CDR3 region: CASSQERGVMRGYTF. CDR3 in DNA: TGCGCCAGCAGCCAAGAAAGGGGGGTAATGCGTGGCTACACCTTC.

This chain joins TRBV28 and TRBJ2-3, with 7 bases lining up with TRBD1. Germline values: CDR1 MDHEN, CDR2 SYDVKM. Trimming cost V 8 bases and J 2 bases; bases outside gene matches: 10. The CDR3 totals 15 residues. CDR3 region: CASVPGDSLTDTQYF. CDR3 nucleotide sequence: TGTGCCAGCGTCCCAGGGGACAGCCTCACAGATACGCAGTATTTT.

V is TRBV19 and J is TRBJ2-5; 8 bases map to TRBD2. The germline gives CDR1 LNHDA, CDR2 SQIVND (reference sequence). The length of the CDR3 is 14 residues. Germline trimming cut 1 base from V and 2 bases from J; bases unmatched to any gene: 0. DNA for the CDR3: TGTGCCAGTAGTATAGCGGGGGGGCAAGAGACCCAGTACTTC. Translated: CASSIAGGQETQYF.

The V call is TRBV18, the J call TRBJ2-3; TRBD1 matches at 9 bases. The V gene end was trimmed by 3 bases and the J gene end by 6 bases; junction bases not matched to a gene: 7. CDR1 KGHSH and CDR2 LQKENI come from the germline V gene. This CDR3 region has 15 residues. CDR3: CASSPGGQGSDTQYF. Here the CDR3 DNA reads TGTGCCAGCTCACCCGGGGGACAGGGTTCTGATACGCAGTATTTT.

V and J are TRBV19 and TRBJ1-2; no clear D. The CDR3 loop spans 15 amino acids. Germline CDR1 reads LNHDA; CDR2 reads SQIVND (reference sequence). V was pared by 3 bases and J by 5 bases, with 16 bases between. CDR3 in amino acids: CASSINRPVPYGYTF. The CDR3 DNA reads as TGTGCCAGTAGTATTAATCGGCCAGTACCTTATGGCTACACCTTC.

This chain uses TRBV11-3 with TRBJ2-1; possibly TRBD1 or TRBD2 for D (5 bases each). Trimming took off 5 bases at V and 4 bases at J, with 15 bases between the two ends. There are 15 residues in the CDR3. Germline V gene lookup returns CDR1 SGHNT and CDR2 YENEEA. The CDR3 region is CASSKSGTKYNEQFF. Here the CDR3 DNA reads TGTGCCAGCAGCAAATCCGGGACCAAGTACAATGAGCAGTTCTTC.

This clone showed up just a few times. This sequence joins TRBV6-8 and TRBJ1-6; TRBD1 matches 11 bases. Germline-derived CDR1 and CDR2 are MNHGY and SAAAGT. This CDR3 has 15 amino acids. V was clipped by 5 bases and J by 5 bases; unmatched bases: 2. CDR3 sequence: CASSGDRGNNSPLHF. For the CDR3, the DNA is TGTGCCAGCAGTGGGGACAGGGGGAATAATTCACCCCTCCACTTT.

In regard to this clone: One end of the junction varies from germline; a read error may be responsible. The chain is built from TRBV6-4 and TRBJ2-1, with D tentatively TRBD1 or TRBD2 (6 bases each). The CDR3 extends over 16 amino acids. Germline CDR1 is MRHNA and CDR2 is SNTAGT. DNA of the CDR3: TGCGCCAGCAGCGTCGGAAGGGGGGTCTCCTACAATGAGCAGTTCTTC. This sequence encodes CASSVGRGVSYNEQFF.